A selection of T cell receptor beta chains follows, all from one sample in a study of T-cell reconstitution after alpha-beta-depleted transplantation in children. One entry per CDR3 protein, called by TCRdb with MiXCR from the PCR reads. This table has a few hundred thousand distinct CDR3 sequences, about an eighth appearing once. The source was PBMCs, mostly from graft donor cells, collected 360 days after TCRalphabeta/CD19-depleted stem cell transplant. The receptors here all came from a male patient between 10 and 17 years old who had a stem cell transplant for acute myeloid leukemia, so the T cells may come from the graft donor. Both conserved end residues are trimmed from each CDR3. The order of the fields is CDR3 length, clone size, J gene, V gene, CDR3 protein. Rows may omit the clone size; those that give it use once, few, many or a size class.

17 | few | TRBJ2-7 | TRBV20-1 | SARGGGGQAKNSPYEQY
12 | . | TRBJ2-7 | TRBV11-2 | ASSWLGESHEQY
12 | many | TRBJ2-3 | TRBV20-1 | SARRGTTLDTQY
11 | . | TRBJ2-5 | TRBV30 | AWVTSGRETQY
13 | many | TRBJ2-5 | TRBV6-2/TRBV6-3 | ASTVGPPKGETQY
10 | many | TRBJ2-1 | TRBV12-3/TRBV12-4 | ASSLGGGEQF
12 | many | TRBJ2-3 | TRBV10-3 | AIRSEGVPDTQY
11 | many | TRBJ2-2 | TRBV5-1 | ASSWDNAGELF
14 | . | TRBJ2-7 | TRBV20-1 | SARVPRTGIAYEQY
13 | many | TRBJ2-1 | TRBV7-2 | ASSLARLADNEQF
11 | few | TRBJ2-7 | TRBV30 | AWSVGQVYEQY
9 | many | TRBJ2-7 | TRBV29-1 | SVETIYEQY
14 | few | TRBJ2-3 | TRBV14 | ASSQDWQGITDTQY
14 | many | TRBJ1-6 | TRBV7-6 | ASSLAPPGANSPLH
14 | many | TRBJ2-5 | TRBV5-6 | ASSSIFRDREETQY
14 | . | TRBJ1-5 | TRBV20-1 | CASLRQGTINQPQH
15 | . | TRBJ2-1 | TRBV6-2/TRBV6-3 | ASSYSGTSGRGNEQF
10 | . | TRBJ2-7 | TRBV3-1 | ASSPAVDEQY
12 | many | TRBJ2-7 | TRBV5-1 | ASSLRAETYEQY
10 | few | TRBJ2-7 | TRBV10-3 | AISEDTSEQY
15 | many | TRBJ2-1 | TRBV28 | ASSFFRGTRGSNEQF
13 | . | TRBJ2-3 | TRBV6-1 | ASTVAAGGRDTQY
14 | few | TRBJ2-1 | TRBV20-1 | SATSSSGSSYNEQF
16 | few | TRBJ2-3 | TRBV14 | ASSRVWSGSLSTDTQY
15 | many | TRBJ2-1 | TRBV20-1 | SARNPLAGGKYNEQF
9 | few | TRBJ1-4 | TRBV20-1 | SARGRLGLF
18 | few | TRBJ2-2 | TRBV4-3 | ASSQDPLVGGAPNTGELF
13 | many | TRBJ2-1 | TRBV7-2 | ASSSSGLLYNEQF
13 | . | TRBJ1-1 | TRBV28 | ACLNLQGRNTEAF
13 | many | TRBJ2-7 | TRBV5-1 | ASTPTPGPFYEQY
11 | . | TRBJ2-7 | TRBV11-2 | ASSFAVSYEQY
15 | few | TRBJ2-7 | TRBV6-2/TRBV6-3 | ASSASPLAGALYEQY
12 | few | TRBJ2-7 | TRBV4-3 | ASSQERVFYEQY
14 | . | TRBJ2-7 | TRBV6-5 | ASSYSRGTTSYEQY
11 | once | TRBJ2-7 | TRBV4-2 | ASSQTSAYEQY